What follows describes a single T cell receptor (beta chain). Its antigen is unknown. The sample is drawn from a study of blood T cells in healthy people across ages. About the study: Per two T cells, template switching captured roughly one barcoded beta molecule. Study-wide findings and caveats: Naive T cell percentage strongly correlated with TCR beta diversity.

Caucasian, healthy and from Russia, the donors were aged between about 6 and 90. The second PCR ran about 6 to 12 cycles with a sample-barcoded 5' primer and J-beta primers. Tags on each cDNA molecule came from a template-switch adaptor with 12 random nucleotides. One entry per CDR3 protein results from TCRdb running MiXCR on the 5' RACE reads. Here the sample spans around 500,000 distinct CDR3 sequences, roughly 48% being singletons. CDR3 length: 13 residues. Per germline, CDR1 SQVTM and CDR2 ANQGSEA. Trimming cost V 7 bases and J 4 bases; bases outside gene matches: 7. The sequence was collected from an elderly man in good health. Sequenced input: blood. This chain uses TRBV29-1 with TRBJ2-5, with 9 bases aligning to TRBD1. CDR3 in amino acids: CSADRGGVETQYF. The DNA of the CDR3 is TGCAGCGCGGACAGGGGAGGAGTAGAGACCCAGTACTTC.